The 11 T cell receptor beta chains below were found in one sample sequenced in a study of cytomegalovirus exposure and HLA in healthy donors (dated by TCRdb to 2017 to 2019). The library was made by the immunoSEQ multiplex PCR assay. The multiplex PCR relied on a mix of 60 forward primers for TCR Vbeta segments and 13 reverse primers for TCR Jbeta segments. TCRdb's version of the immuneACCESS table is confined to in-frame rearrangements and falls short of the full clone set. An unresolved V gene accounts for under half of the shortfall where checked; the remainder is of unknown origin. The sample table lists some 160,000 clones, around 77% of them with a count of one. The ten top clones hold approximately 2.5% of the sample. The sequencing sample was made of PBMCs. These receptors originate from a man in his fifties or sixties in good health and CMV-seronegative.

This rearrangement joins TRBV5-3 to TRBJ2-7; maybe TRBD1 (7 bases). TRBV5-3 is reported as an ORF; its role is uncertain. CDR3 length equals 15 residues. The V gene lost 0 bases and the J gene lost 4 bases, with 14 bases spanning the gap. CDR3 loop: CARSLGSTGTYEQYF. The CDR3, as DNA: TGTGCCAGAAGCTTGGGGTCGACAGGGACTTACGAGCAGTACTTC.

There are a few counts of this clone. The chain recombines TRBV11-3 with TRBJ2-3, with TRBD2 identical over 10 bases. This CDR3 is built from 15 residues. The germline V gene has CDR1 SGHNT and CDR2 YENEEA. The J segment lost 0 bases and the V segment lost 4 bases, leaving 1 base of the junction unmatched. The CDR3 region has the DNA TGTGCCAGCAGCTCTAGCGGGGGCAGCACAGATACGCAGTATTTT. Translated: CASSSSGGSTDTQYF.

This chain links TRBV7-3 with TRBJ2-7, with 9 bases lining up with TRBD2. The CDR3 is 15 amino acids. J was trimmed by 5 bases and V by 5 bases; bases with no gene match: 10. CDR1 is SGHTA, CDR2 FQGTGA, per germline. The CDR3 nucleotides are TGTGCCAGCAGCGTTAGCGGGAGAACCGGGGACGAGCAGTACTTC. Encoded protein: CASSVSGRTGDEQYF.

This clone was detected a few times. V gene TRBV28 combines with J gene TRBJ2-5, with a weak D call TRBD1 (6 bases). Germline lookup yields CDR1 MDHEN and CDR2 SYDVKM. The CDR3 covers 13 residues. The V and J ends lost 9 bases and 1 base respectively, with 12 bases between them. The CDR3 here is CASLLQGQETQYF. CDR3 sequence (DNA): TGTGCCAGTTTACTACAGGGCCAAGAGACCCAGTACTTC.

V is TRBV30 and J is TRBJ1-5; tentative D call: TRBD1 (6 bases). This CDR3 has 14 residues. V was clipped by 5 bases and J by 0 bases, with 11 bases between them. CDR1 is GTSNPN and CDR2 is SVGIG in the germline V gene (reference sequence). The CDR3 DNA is TGTGCCTGGTGCGCAGGGGATAGCAATCAGCCCCAGCATTTT. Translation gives CAWCAGDSNQPQHF.

CDR3 loop: CASSLTPRQEWGYGYTF. CDR3 coding DNA: TGTGCCAGCAGCCTTACTCCCCGACAGGAATGGGGGTATGGCTACACCTTC. The genes are TRBV5-5 and TRBJ1-2, with D tentatively TRBD1 (6 bases). V shed 4 bases and J shed 5 bases, with 24 bases lying between them. This CDR3 is 17 amino acids long. Germline values: CDR1 SGHKS, CDR2 YYEKEE (reference sequence). Based on the CDR3 plus reference TRBV5-5 and TRBJ1-2, the full variable domain is DAGVTQSPTHLIKTRGQQVTLRCSPISGHKSVSWYQQVLGQGPQFIFQYYEKEERGRGNFPDRFSARQFPNYSSELNVNALLLGDSALYLCASSLTPRQEWGYGYTFGSGTRLTVV.

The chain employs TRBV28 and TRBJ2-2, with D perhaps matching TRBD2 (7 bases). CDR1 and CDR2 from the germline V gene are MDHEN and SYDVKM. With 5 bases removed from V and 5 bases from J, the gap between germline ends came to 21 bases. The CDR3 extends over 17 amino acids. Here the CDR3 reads CASSLRGGAIQTGELFF. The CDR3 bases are TGTGCCAGCAGTCTGCGTGGGGGGGCTATTCAGACCGGGGAGCTGTTTTTT.

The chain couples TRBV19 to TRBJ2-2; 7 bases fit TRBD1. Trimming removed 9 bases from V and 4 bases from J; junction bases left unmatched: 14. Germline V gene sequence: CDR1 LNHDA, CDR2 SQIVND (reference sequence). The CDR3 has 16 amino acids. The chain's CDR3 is CASIDTDRVGTGELFF. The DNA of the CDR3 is TGTGCCAGCATAGACACCGACAGGGTCGGCACCGGGGAGCTGTTTTTT. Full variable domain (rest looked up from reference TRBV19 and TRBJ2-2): DGGITQSPKYLFRKEGQNVTLSCEQNLNHDAMYWYRQDPGQGLRLIYYSQIVNDFQKGDIAEGYSVSREKKESFPLTVTSAQKNPTAFYLCASIDTDRVGTGELFFGEGSRLTVL.

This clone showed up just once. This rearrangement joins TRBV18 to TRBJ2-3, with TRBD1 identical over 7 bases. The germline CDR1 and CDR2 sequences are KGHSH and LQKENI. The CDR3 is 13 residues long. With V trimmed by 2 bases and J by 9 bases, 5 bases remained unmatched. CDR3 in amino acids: CASSPGQVETQYF. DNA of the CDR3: TGTGCCAGCTCACCAGGACAGGTGGAGACGCAGTATTTT.

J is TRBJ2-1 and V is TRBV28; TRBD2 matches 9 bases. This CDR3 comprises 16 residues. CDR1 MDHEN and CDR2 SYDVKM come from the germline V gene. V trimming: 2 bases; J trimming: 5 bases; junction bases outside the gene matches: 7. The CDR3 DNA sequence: TGTGCCAGCAGTTTACCGGGACTAGCTAACAACAATGAGCAGTTCTTC. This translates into CASSLPGLANNNEQFF.

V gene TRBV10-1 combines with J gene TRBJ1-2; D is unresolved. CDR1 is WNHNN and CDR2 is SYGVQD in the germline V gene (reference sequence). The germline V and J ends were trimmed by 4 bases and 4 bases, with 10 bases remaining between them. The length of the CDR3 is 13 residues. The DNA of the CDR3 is TGCGCCAGCAGTGTAAGCGGGCCCTATGGCTACACCTTC. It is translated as CASSVSGPYGYTF.